The present T cell receptor beta chain was sequenced within a study of cytomegalovirus exposure and HLA in healthy donors. Broader study findings: Within an earlier analysis, most TCR beta V segments proved productive either about 90% or about 30% of the time. A later analysis found that most CMV-associated TCR beta chains appeared HLA-restricted.

The CDR3 covers 15 residues. The trim removed 5 bases at V and 4 bases at J, leaving 6 bases unmatched. Germline V gene data show CDR1 as SGHVS and CDR2 as FNYEAQ. As to this clone: Its antigen is not known.

The PCR made use of 60 Vbeta and 13 Jbeta primers. Clones were sequenced by immunoSEQ multiplex PCR, and TCRdb holds only the in-frame ones, with some missing. The sample carries roughly 110,000 clones, 75% recorded once. This receptor was taken from a man aged 35-49 years in good health and CMV-seronegative. Sequences were obtained from PBMCs. The V call is TRBV7-6, the J call TRBJ2-1; 9 bases map to TRBD2. The CDR3 DNA reads TGTGCCAGCAGCCAAAGCGGGGGGCCTTACAATGAGCAGTTCTTC. Translation: CASSQSGGPYNEQFF.